These 20 T cell receptor beta chains originate from one sample sequenced in a study of OX40 agonist ivuxolimab in advanced cancers. Profiled with immunoSEQ multiplex PCR; TCRdb holds only in-frame clones, not every one. The table records around 45,000 clones, 77% of them present only once. The sample was CD4+ or CD8+ T cells sorted from blood, taken in a trial of the OX40 agonist ivuxolimab. The receptor set was obtained from an adult with an advanced solid tumor such as melanoma, head and neck, liver or kidney cancer.

The V call is TRBV11-3, the J call TRBJ2-1; 9 bases align to TRBD1. Unmatched junction bases numbered 2, after V lost 0 bases and J lost 2 bases. Looked up from germline, CDR1 is SGHNT and CDR2 is YENEEA. CDR3 length: 16 amino acids. In nucleotides, the CDR3 is TGTGCCAGCAGCTTAGAACAGGGGGCGACCTACAATGAGCAGTTCTTC. This codes for CASSLEQGATYNEQFF.

The rearrangement joins TRBV28 to TRBJ1-1; D gene ambiguous. The CDR3 contains 17 residues. Germline V gene sequence: CDR1 MDHEN, CDR2 SYDVKM. The ends were cut back, 5 bases at V and 3 bases at J, with 22 bases in the middle. This chain's CDR3 is CASSPIERSIKDTEAFF. In DNA, the CDR3 is TGTGCCAGCAGTCCCATCGAACGTTCCATAAAGGACACTGAAGCTTTCTTT.

The CDR3 nucleotides are TGTGCCAGCAGTTTCTCAGCGACAACATACGAGCAGTACTTC. It yields the protein CASSFSATTYEQYF. This chain uses TRBV27 with TRBJ2-7; D unclear. V lost 3 bases and J lost 4, with 13 bases in between. This CDR3 contains 14 residues. The germline V gene has CDR1 MNHEY and CDR2 SMNVEV (reference sequence).

A word on this clone: This specimen includes other DNA sequences encoding the same CDR3. The chain employs TRBV9 and TRBJ2-5; 8 bases are shared with TRBD1. Trimming cost V 2 bases and J 5 bases; bases outside gene matches: 8. The CDR3 has 15 amino acids. Germline-derived CDR1 and CDR2 are SGDLS and YYNGEE. The CDR3 region has the DNA TGTGCCAGCAGCGTGAGGGCAGGGGGCGGGGAGACCCAGTACTTC. Protein product: CASSVRAGGGETQYF.

The chain links TRBV9 to TRBJ1-3; D unresolved. The CDR3 has 15 amino acids. CDR1 is SGDLS and CDR2 is YYNGEE in the germline V gene. Trimming cost V 3 bases and J 0 bases, with 10 bases left between them. This CDR3 is CASSAGLSSGNTIYF. In DNA form, the CDR3 reads TGTGCCAGCAGCGCGGGCCTGAGCTCTGGAAACACCATATATTTT.

The rearrangement uses TRBV11-3 and TRBJ2-7; 14 bases map to TRBD2. Germline V gene sequence: CDR1 SGHNT, CDR2 YENEEA. CDR3 size: 15 residues. Losses at the gene ends were 5 bases for V and 5 bases for J; bases not matched to a gene: 5. This CDR3 is CASSQGTSGSNEQYF. The CDR3, as DNA: TGTGCCAGCAGCCAAGGGACTAGCGGGAGTAACGAGCAGTACTTC.

This clone was seen a handful of times. The chain employs TRBV29-1 and TRBJ2-5; D may be TRBD1 or TRBD2 (6 bases each). The germline V gene has CDR1 SQVTM and CDR2 ANQGSEA. Trimming left V 4 bases short and J 5 bases short, with 11 bases between. The CDR3 contains 12 residues. CDR3 in amino acids: CSVARGRETQYF. The CDR3 DNA sequence: TGCAGCGTTGCTCGGGGGCGCGAGACCCAGTACTTC.

CDR3 nucleotide sequence: TGTGCCATCAGGAACCGACTAGCGGGAGAGACAGATACGCAGTATTTT. Amino acids: CAIRNRLAGETDTQYF. The chain joins TRBV10-3 to TRBJ2-3, with 12 bases lining up with TRBD2. Germline lookup yields CDR1 ENHRY and CDR2 SYGVKD. V lost 6 bases, J lost 3 bases, and 7 bases stayed unmatched. The CDR3 extends over 16 amino acids.

This chain uses TRBV10-3 with TRBJ1-6; 7 bases line up with TRBD1. The length of the CDR3 is 14 residues. Germline V gene data show CDR1 as ENHRY and CDR2 as SYGVKD. V shed 6 bases and J 11 bases; nucleotides not matched to a gene: 10. In DNA, the CDR3 is TGTGCCATCAGGACCGGGACAGCCTCCACACCCCTCCACTTT. Translated: CAIRTGTASTPLHF.

The chain recombines TRBV9 with TRBJ2-5; a possible D gene is TRBD2 (5 bases). Trimming left V 4 bases short and J 1 base short, with 14 bases between. Germline V gives CDR1 SGDLS, CDR2 YYNGEE. The CDR3 sequence is 15 residues long. The CDR3: CASSIGPSGQETQYF. The CDR3 bases are TGTGCCAGCAGCATCGGCCCGAGCGGCCAAGAGACCCAGTACTTC.

This chain uses TRBV28 with TRBJ2-1; perhaps TRBD1 as D (5 bases). Germline assignment: CDR1 MDHEN and CDR2 SYDVKM. CDR3 length: 16 amino acids. Trimming stripped 3 bases from V and 3 bases from J, with 15 bases between. The CDR3 loop is CASSLWGRAGYNEQFF. As DNA, the CDR3 is TGTGCCAGCAGTTTGTGGGGCAGGGCCGGCTACAATGAGCAGTTCTTC.

The rearrangement uses TRBV21-1 and TRBJ1-5; the table's TRBD1 call for D was not verified on the DNA. TRBV21-1 is classified as a pseudogene. The CDR3 extends over 15 amino acids. The CDR3 loop is CASSSPGQGSQPQHF. The CDR3 DNA sequence: TGTGCCAGCAGCTCGCCGGGACAGGGTAGTCAGCCCCAGCATTTT.

The genes are TRBV6-1 and TRBJ1-6, with 7 bases that match TRBD1. After removal of 2 bases from V and 8 bases from J, the junction contained 3 bases not matched to a gene. This CDR3 contains 14 residues. Germline V lookup: CDR1 MNHNS, CDR2 SASEGT. In DNA form, the CDR3 reads TGTGCCAGCAGTGAACAGGGGGGGGATTCACCCCTCCACTTT. The encoded protein is CASSEQGGDSPLHF.

This clone was observed once. V usage is TRBV10-2 and J usage is TRBJ2-7; the D gene is possibly TRBD1 (5 bases). Trimming left V 0 bases short and J 1 base short, with 13 bases between. The CDR3 loop spans 16 amino acids. CDR1 is WSHSY, CDR2 SAAADI, per germline. CDR3: CASSESPATVSYEQYF. In nucleotides, the CDR3 is TGCGCCAGCAGTGAGTCCCCCGCGACAGTGTCCTACGAGCAGTACTTC.

In this sample, this clone turned up a few times. V usage is TRBV9 and J usage is TRBJ1-1; D is unclear. This CDR3 has 12 residues. Germline values: CDR1 SGDLS, CDR2 YYNGEE. Trimming pared 3 bases from V and 6 bases from J, leaving 9 bases between. The CDR3 DNA follows: TGTGCCAGCAGCGCCCTCGGGTCTGAAGCTTTCTTT. Encoded protein: CASSALGSEAFF.

The chain recombines TRBV14 with TRBJ2-3, with a tentative D call TRBD1 (5 bases). V was clipped by 4 bases and J by 5 bases, with 16 bases between them. CDR1 is SGHDN and CDR2 is FVKESK in the germline V gene. CDR3 length equals 15 residues. The CDR3 here is CASSRAGPKQDTQYF. In nucleotides, the CDR3 is TGTGCCAGCAGCCGGGCAGGGCCCAAACAAGATACGCAGTATTTT.

The J gene is TRBJ2-2, the V gene TRBV7-6; 9 nucleotides match TRBD1. CDR1 SGHVS and CDR2 FNYEAQ come from the germline V gene. J was trimmed by 7 bases and V by 4 bases; bases with no gene match: 7. The CDR3 runs to 15 residues. The CDR3 DNA is TGTGCCAGCAGCTCCGGACAGGGGATAGGCGGGGAGCTGTTTTTT. It encodes CASSSGQGIGGELFF.

The chain employs TRBV18 and TRBJ1-1; D possibly corresponds to TRBD1 (6 bases). Trimming took 4 bases from V and 6 from J, leaving 18 bases between them. Per the germline V gene, CDR1 is KGHSH and CDR2 is LQKENI. This CDR3 spans 15 amino acids. CDR3 coding DNA: TGTGCCAGCTCACGAGAACAGGGTTGGGCCCCTGAAGCTTTCTTT. Translated, it gives CASSREQGWAPEAFF.

The rearrangement links TRBV6-1 to TRBJ2-3, with D unresolved. Trimming cost V 3 bases and J 5 bases, with 15 bases left between them. The germline CDR1 and CDR2 sequences are MNHNS and SASEGT. CDR3 length: 15 amino acids. CDR3 DNA sequence: TGTGCCAGCAGTGATTTGGGGTCACAAATAGATACGCAGTATTTT. Translated: CASSDLGSQIDTQYF.

This chain uses TRBV28 with TRBJ1-1; D call uncertain. Per the germline V gene, CDR1 is MDHEN and CDR2 is SYDVKM. The V and J ends lost 10 bases and 2 bases respectively, with 8 bases between them. The CDR3 extends over 11 amino acids. CDR3 residues: CAIRRNTEAFF. DNA for the CDR3: TGTGCCATCCGACGTAACACTGAAGCTTTCTTT. The full variable domain, with the rest looked up from reference TRBV28 and TRBJ1-1, is DVKVTQSSRYLVKRTGEKVFLECVQDMDHENMFWYRQDPGLGLRLIYFSYDVKMKEKGDIPEGYSVSREKKERFSLILESASTNQTSMYLCAIRRNTEAFFGQGTRLTVV.